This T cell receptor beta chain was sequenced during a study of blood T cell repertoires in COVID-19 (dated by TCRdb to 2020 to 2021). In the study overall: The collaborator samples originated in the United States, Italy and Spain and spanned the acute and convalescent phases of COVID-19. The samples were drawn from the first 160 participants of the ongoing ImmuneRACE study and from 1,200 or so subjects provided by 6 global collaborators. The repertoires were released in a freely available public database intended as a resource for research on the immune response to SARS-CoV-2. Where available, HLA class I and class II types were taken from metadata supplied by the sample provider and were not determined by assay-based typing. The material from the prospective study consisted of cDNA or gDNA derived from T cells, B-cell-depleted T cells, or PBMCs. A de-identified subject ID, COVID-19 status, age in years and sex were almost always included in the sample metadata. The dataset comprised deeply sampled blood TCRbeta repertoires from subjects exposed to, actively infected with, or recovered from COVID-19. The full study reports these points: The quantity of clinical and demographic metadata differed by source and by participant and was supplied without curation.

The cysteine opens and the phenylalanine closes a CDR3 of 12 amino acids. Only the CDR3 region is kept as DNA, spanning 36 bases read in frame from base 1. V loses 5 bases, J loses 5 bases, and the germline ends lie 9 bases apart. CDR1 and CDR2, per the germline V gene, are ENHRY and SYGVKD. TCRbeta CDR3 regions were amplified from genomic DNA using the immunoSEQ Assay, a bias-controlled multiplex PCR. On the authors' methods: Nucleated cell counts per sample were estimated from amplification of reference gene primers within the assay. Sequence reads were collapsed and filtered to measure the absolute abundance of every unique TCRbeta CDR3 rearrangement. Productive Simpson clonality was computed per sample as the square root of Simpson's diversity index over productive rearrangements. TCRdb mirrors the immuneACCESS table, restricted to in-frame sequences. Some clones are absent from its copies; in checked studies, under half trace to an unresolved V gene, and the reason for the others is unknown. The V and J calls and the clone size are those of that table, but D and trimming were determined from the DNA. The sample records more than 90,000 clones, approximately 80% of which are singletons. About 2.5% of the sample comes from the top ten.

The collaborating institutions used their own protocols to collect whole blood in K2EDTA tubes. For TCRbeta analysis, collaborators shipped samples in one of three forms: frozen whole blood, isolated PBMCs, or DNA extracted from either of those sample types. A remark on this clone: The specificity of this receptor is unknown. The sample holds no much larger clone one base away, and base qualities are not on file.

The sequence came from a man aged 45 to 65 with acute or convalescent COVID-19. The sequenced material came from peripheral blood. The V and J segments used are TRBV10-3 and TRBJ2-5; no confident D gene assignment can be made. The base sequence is TGTGCCATCAGTTACGAGGAGGAGACCCAGTACTTC. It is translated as CAISYEEETQYF.